This paragraph covers one T cell receptor beta chain sequence. Its antigen is unidentified. This specimen belongs to a study of cytomegalovirus exposure and HLA in healthy donors. Study background: The 110 or so validation repertoires used a platform that matched the one used for the roughly 650 first-cohort repertoires, as a later analysis reported.

The protocol was immunoSEQ multiplex PCR, while the TCRdb copy is restricted to in-frame clones and leaves out a portion. This table has some 170,000 clones, about 89% appearing once. Study results and caveats: The tendency of first-cohort TCR clusters to co-occur in the roughly 130 validation repertoires was the finding of a later analysis. Reports credit the classifier with highly specific, highly sensitive diagnosis of cytomegalovirus status. Specific recognition of CMV antigens was confirmed in vitro for a few chains (all CMV-associated).

This CDR3 spans 19 amino acids. CDR1 SGHRS and CDR2 YFSETQ come from the germline V gene. With 3 bases clipped from V and 4 bases from J, the junction kept 17 bases outside the gene matches. Sequencing used PBMCs. The V call is TRBV5-1, the J call TRBJ2-1; 9 nucleotides line up with TRBD2. The clonotype comes from a man between 18 and 35 years old in good health and CMV-seropositive. The CDR3 DNA reads as TGCGCCAGCAGCTCTGAGGGGGTACCGGCGGGGGGGCCGTACAATGAGCAGTTCTTC. Translated, it gives CASSSEGVPAGGPYNEQFF. Using reference TRBV5-1 and TRBJ2-1 for the parts outside the CDR3, the full variable domain is KAGVTQTPRYLIKTRGQQVTLSCSPISGHRSVSWYQQTPGQGLQFLFEYFSETQRNKGNFPGRFSGRQFSNSRSEMNVSTLELGDSALYLCASSSEGVPAGGPYNEQFFGPGTRLTVL.